This is a list of T cell receptor beta chains from one sample in a study of cytotoxic CD8 clonotypes in ibrutinib-treated CLL. TCRdb's table, derived via immunoSEQ multiplex PCR, lists solely in-frame clones and lacks some. There are over 150,000 clones in the sample; approximately 72% occur only once, and roughly an eighth lies in the top ten. The specimen was PBMCs, collected after 24 months of ibrutinib treatment. Receptors were obtained from a human donor with chronic lymphocytic leukemia. Both conserved end residues are part of each CDR3. D genes are given only for firm matches. Where a row states a size, it is once, few, many or the class of an expanded clone; other rows omit it.

>.|few|TRBV11-1|TRBJ2-7
CATEATGSYEQYF
TGTGCCACCGAAGCGACAGGCTCCTACGAGCAGTACTTC
>.|.|TRBV30|TRBJ2-2
CAWSVLRGNTGELFF
TGTGCCTGGAGCGTATTGCGTGGGAACACCGGGGAGCTGTTTTTT
>TRBD1|.|TRBV12-5|TRBJ1-2
CASGLVQGAGNYGYTF
TGTGCTAGTGGTTTGGTACAGGGGGCAGGCAACTATGGCTACACCTTC
>TRBD2|.|TRBV7-2|TRBJ2-3
CASSPISGSSDTQYF
TGTGCCAGCAGCCCGATTAGCGGGAGTTCAGATACGCAGTATTTT
>.|.|TRBV9|TRBJ2-2
CASSARTNIRGELFF
TGTGCCAGCAGCGCCCGGACTAACATTAGGGGGGAGCTGTTTTTT
>.|few|TRBV12-5|TRBJ2-3
CASGLARSHLGTDTQYF
TGTGCTAGTGGTTTGGCACGGTCACACCTGGGGACAGATACGCAGTATTTT
>TRBD2|few|TRBV27|TRBJ2-3
CASSLFGTRSLDTQYF
TGTGCCAGCAGTTTATTCGGGACTAGATCATTAGATACGCAGTATTTT
>TRBD2|once|TRBV7-7|TRBJ2-5
CASSPTSGWEETQYF
TGTGCCAGCAGCCCTACTAGCGGATGGGAGGAGACCCAGTACTTC
>TRBD1|.|TRBV7-7|TRBJ2-5
CASSLGGDRGRGETQYF
TGTGCCAGCAGCTTAGGAGGGGACAGGGGGCGCGGGGAGACCCAGTACTTC
>.|once|TRBV7-3|TRBJ2-3
CASSLNGPGTSTDTQYF
TGTGCCAGCAGCTTAAATGGGCCGGGCACTAGCACAGATACGCAGTATTTT
>.|.|TRBV5-1|TRBJ2-7
CASSPAPTSSYEQYF
TGCGCCAGCAGCCCAGCCCCGACTAGTAGCTACGAGCAGTACTTC
>.|.|TRBV4-1|TRBJ2-1
CASSHYGLQNEQFF
TGCGCCAGCAGCCACTACGGACTACAAAATGAGCAGTTCTTC
>TRBD1|.|TRBV5-1|TRBJ2-7
CASSRGQESYEQYF
TGCGCCAGCAGCCGAGGACAGGAATCCTACGAGCAGTACTTC
>.|.|TRBV28|TRBJ1-2
CASSFNGPFLGYTF
TGTGCCAGCAGTTTCAACGGACCTTTCCTAGGCTACACCTTC
>.|.|TRBV5-6|TRBJ2-7
CASSALGRASYEQYF
TGTGCCAGCAGCGCCTTGGGGCGAGCCTCCTACGAGCAGTACTTC
>.|.|TRBV7-2|TRBJ2-3
CASSLFQGNTDTQYF
TGTGCCAGCAGCTTATTCCAGGGCAACACAGATACGCAGTATTTT
>.|few|TRBV4-2|TRBJ1-4
CASSQDGTGNNEKLFF
TGTGCCAGCAGCCAAGATGGGACGGGGAATAATGAAAAACTGTTTTTT
>TRBD2|.|TRBV2|TRBJ2-7
CASSGLAISYEQYF
TGTGCCAGCAGTGGACTAGCGATATCCTACGAGCAGTACTTC
>TRBD1|.|TRBV5-1|TRBJ1-1
CASSARQGSGTEAFF
TGCGCCAGCAGCGCTCGACAGGGATCAGGGACTGAAGCTTTCTTT